One sample yielded the 16 T cell receptor beta chains listed below, sequenced in a study of shared clonotypes between healthy human individuals. Generated by immunoSEQ multiplex PCR, the TCRdb table keeps only in-frame clones and is missing some. The sample lists 600,000 to 750,000 clones, around 77% seen once, with about 1.7% in the top ten. Material: memory CD4+ T cells sorted from blood. Subset here: CD45RA-negative fraction. The receptors originated from a woman aged 25 to 39 in good health.

This clone was picked up many times. The chain uses TRBV11-2 and TRBJ1-1, with D unclear. V lost 5 bases and J 4 bases, leaving 14 bases between the germline ends. The CDR3 is 14 residues long. CDR1 is SGHAT, CDR2 FQNNGV, per germline. The CDR3 protein is CASSLSRSSTEAFF. In DNA form, the CDR3 reads TGTGCCAGCAGCCTAAGTCGGAGCAGCACTGAAGCTTTCTTT.

This chain joins TRBV25-1 and TRBJ2-5, with TRBD1 matching 10 bases. The CDR3 is 14 amino acids. Germline V gives CDR1 MGHDK, CDR2 SYGVNS. The ends lost 4 bases at V and 4 bases at J; junction bases unmatched: 3. The CDR3 DNA reads TGTGCCAGCAGTGGCCGGACAGGGGGAGAGACCCAGTACTTC. Its translation is CASSGRTGGETQYF. Using reference TRBV25-1 and TRBJ2-5 for the parts outside the CDR3, the full variable domain is EADIYQTPRYLVIGTGKKITLECSQTMGHDKMYWYQQDPGMELHLIHYSYGVNSTEKGDLSSESTVSRIRTEHFPLTLESARPSHTSQYLCASSGRTGGETQYFGPGTRLLVL.

The rearrangement uses TRBV2 and TRBJ2-4; D unresolved. The V gene's germline CDR1 is SNHLY and CDR2 FYNNEI. V lost 2 bases, J lost 1 base, and 6 bases lay in between. The CDR3 extends over 14 amino acids. The CDR3 coding sequence is TGTGCCAGCAGTGAACTGGGTGCCAAAAACATTCAGTACTTC. Translated, it gives CASSELGAKNIQYF.

In this sample, this clone turned up a few times. The chain employs TRBV16 and TRBJ1-1; 8 nucleotides align to TRBD1. Germline CDR1 is KGHSY and CDR2 is FQNENV. This CDR3 comprises 17 residues. V trimming: 4 bases; J trimming: 4 bases; junction bases outside the gene matches: 14. CDR3 nucleotides: TGTGCCAGCAGCCGGCGAGGGACAGGAAAAGAGAGCACTGAAGCTTTCTTT. Protein: CASSRRGTGKESTEAFF.

The rearrangement uses TRBV5-4 and TRBJ2-7; TRBD2 aligns across 15 bases. CDR3 length: 16 residues. V was clipped by 6 bases and J by 8 bases; unmatched bases: 12. CDR1 SGHNT and CDR2 YYREEE come from the germline V gene (reference sequence). The CDR3 region has the DNA TGTGCCAGCACGGAATTGGGACTAGCGGGAGGTGTGCAGCAGTACTTC. It codes for CASTELGLAGGVQQYF.

This clone was seen only a few times. The rearrangement links TRBV9 to TRBJ1-5, with TRBD1 as a possible D gene (5 bases). CDR1 is SGDLS and CDR2 is YYNGEE in the germline V gene. V gave up 5 bases and J gave up 5 bases, with 8 bases separating them. The CDR3 totals 12 residues. The CDR3 loop is CASSTGDQPQHF. The CDR3 bases are TGTGCCAGCAGTACAGGCGATCAGCCCCAGCATTTT.

The chain is built from TRBV15 and TRBJ2-5, with 12 bases that match TRBD1. Germline V gene sequence: CDR1 LNHNV, CDR2 YYDKDF (reference sequence). Trimming cost V 0 bases and J 0 bases; bases outside gene matches: 11. CDR3 length: 20 residues. The CDR3 nucleotides are TGTGCCACCAGCAGAGAGGGGGTGGGACAGGGGGCGAGAAACCAAGAGACCCAGTACTTC. This encodes CATSREGVGQGARNQETQYF. Full variable domain (rest looked up from reference TRBV15 and TRBJ2-5): DAMVIQNPRYQVTQFGKPVTLSCSQTLNHNVMYWYQQKSSQAPKLLFHYYDKDFNNEADTPDNFQSRRPNTSFCFLDIRSPGLGDTAMYLCATSREGVGQGARNQETQYFGPGTRLLVL.

With regard to this clone: A much larger clone sits a single nucleotide away, making a read error possible. This specimen includes other DNA sequences encoding the same CDR3. This rearrangement joins TRBV10-1 to TRBJ1-5; no clear D. The length of the CDR3 is 13 residues. V was pared by 0 bases and J by 5 bases, with 5 bases between. Germline CDR1 is WNHNN and CDR2 is SYGVQD (reference sequence). CDR3 region: CASSESGDQPQHF. CDR3 sequence (DNA): TGCGCCAGCAGTGAGTCCGGGGATCAGCCCCAGCATTTT.

This clone has at least ten counts. The rearrangement joins TRBV28 to TRBJ2-2; D call uncertain. Germline V gives CDR1 MDHEN, CDR2 SYDVKM. CDR3 length: 15 amino acids. Deletions cut 3 bases from V and 4 bases from J, with 12 bases between. CDR3 sequence (DNA): TGTGCCAGCAGTTTTTCGACACCGGGCACCGGGGAGCTGTTTTTT. This codes for CASSFSTPGTGELFF.

Here the CDR3 reads CSGRVVDADTQYF. In DNA, the CDR3 is TGCAGCGGACGTGTAGTAGACGCAGATACGCAGTATTTT. This rearrangement joins TRBV29-1 to TRBJ2-3; D is uncertain. The CDR3 spans 13 residues. Trimming took 7 bases from V and 4 from J, leaving 15 bases between them. CDR1 and CDR2 from the germline V gene are SQVTM and ANQGSEA.

The V gene is TRBV7-6, the J gene TRBJ2-2; TRBD2 matches 9 bases. This CDR3 has 16 amino acids. CDR1 SGHVS and CDR2 FNYEAQ come from the germline V gene. The V and J ends lost 1 base and 4 bases, in that order; junction bases with no gene match: 4. CDR3 residues: CASSLVLAGRTGELFF. CDR3 DNA sequence: TGTGCCAGCAGCTTAGTCCTAGCGGGACGCACCGGGGAGCTGTTTTTT.

The rearrangement uses TRBV5-4 and TRBJ2-5, with D hard to call. The CDR3 consists of 15 residues. Trimming pared 5 bases from V and 1 base from J, leaving 15 bases between. Germline V gene lookup returns CDR1 SGHNT and CDR2 YYREEE (reference sequence). For the CDR3, the DNA is TGTGCCAGCAGTTCTGGGCCCCAGAGCCAAGAGACCCAGTACTTC. Encoded protein: CASSSGPQSQETQYF.

The rearrangement uses TRBV14 and TRBJ2-2, with 8 bases fitting TRBD2. This CDR3 comprises 17 residues. CDR1 SGHDN and CDR2 FVKESK come from the germline V gene. V lost 0 bases and J lost 3; bases outside the gene matches: 6. CDR3 in DNA: TGTGCCAGCAGCCAAGAACGCGGGAGGACTTACACCGGGGAGCTGTTTTTT. It translates to CASSQERGRTYTGELFF.

Worth noting for this clone: A much larger clonotype is one base distant, so this may be a read error. Additional DNA sequences in this sample encode the identical CDR3. The gene calls are TRBV7-2 and TRBJ1-1, with 9 bases aligning to TRBD1. CDR3 size: 13 residues. Per the germline V gene, CDR1 is SGHTA and CDR2 is FQGNSA. V shed 5 bases, J shed 3 bases, and the junction held 1 base outside the gene matches. CDR3 in amino acids: CASSRQGDTEAFF. DNA of the CDR3: TGTGCCAGCAGCCGACAGGGGGACACTGAAGCTTTCTTT.

The V gene is TRBV27, the J gene TRBJ2-2, with 12 bases fitting TRBD2. Germline V gene lookup returns CDR1 MNHEY and CDR2 SMNVEV (reference sequence). CDR3 length: 14 amino acids. With V trimmed by 8 bases and J by 5 bases, 3 bases remained unmatched. In nucleotides, the CDR3 is TGTGCCAGCCTCGGGACTAGCGGGACCGGGGAGCTGTTTTTT. Residues: CASLGTSGTGELFF.

The table lists this clone with many counts. Other DNA sequences in the sample encode the same CDR3. CDR3 amino acids: CASSATGTTYEQYF. CDR3 nucleotides: TGTGCCAGCAGTGCTACCGGGACAACCTACGAGCAGTACTTC. V and J are TRBV25-1 and TRBJ2-7, with TRBD1 as a possible D gene (6 bases). Germline CDR1 is MGHDK and CDR2 is SYGVNS. There are 14 residues in the CDR3. V lost 4 bases and J 2 bases, leaving 12 bases between the germline ends.